A single sample gave rise to the 28 T cell receptor beta chains below, sequenced in a study of T cell responses to AZD1222 COVID-19 vaccine. Only in-frame clones appear in the TCRdb table, and some are missing; sequencing was by immunoSEQ multiplex PCR. Of some 120,000 clones in the sample, around nine tenths were seen once. The sequences come from peripheral blood, collected on day 0 of MenACWY control vaccination. These receptors were obtained from an adult in good health.

This chain connects TRBV11-2 to TRBJ2-1, with D uncertain. V was shortened by 5 bases and J by 8 bases, with 10 bases between the two germline ends. The CDR3 length is 12 residues. The V gene's germline CDR1 is SGHAT and CDR2 FQNNGV. CDR3 coding DNA: TGTGCCAGCAGCGAACAGTGGGATGAGCAGTTCTTC. The encoded protein is CASSEQWDEQFF.

The CDR3 loop is CASSQEAGMNTEAFF. Here the CDR3 DNA reads TGTGCCAGCAGCCAAGAGGCAGGGATGAACACTGAAGCTTTCTTT. V is TRBV4-2 and J is TRBJ1-1; D is perhaps TRBD1 (5 bases). V was cut by 0 bases and J by 0 bases, with 8 bases left in between. Per the germline V gene, CDR1 is LGHNA and CDR2 is YNFKEQ. This CDR3 has 15 amino acids.

The chain is built from TRBV25-1 and TRBJ2-3; 10 bases are a match to TRBD2. The CDR3 runs 15 residues. CDR1 and CDR2 from the germline V gene are MGHDK and SYGVNS. With 4 bases clipped from V and 4 bases from J, the junction kept 5 bases outside the gene matches. CDR3 region: CASSAFLAGADTQYF. The DNA for the CDR3 is TGTGCCAGCAGTGCTTTTCTAGCGGGAGCAGATACGCAGTATTTT.

The CDR3 loop reads CASSHSDQPQHF. CDR3 bases: TGTGCCAGCAGCCACAGCGATCAGCCCCAGCATTTT. The gene calls are TRBV3-1 (or the pseudogene TRBV3-2) and TRBJ1-5; D remains unclear. The V end was cut by 3 bases, the J end by 5 bases, with 5 bases between. Germline loops: CDR1 LGHDT, CDR2 YNNKEL (reference sequence). The CDR3 extends over 12 amino acids.

This chain uses TRBV6-2 or TRBV6-3 with TRBJ2-1, with D tentatively TRBD1 or TRBD2 (5 bases each). Trimming pared 6 bases from V and 0 bases from J, leaving 15 bases between. Germline values: CDR1 MNHEY, CDR2 SVGEGT. The CDR3 has 16 residues. As DNA, the CDR3 is TGTGCCAGCAGGCCTGGGACCCTCAGCTCCTACAATGAGCAGTTCTTC. It codes for CASRPGTLSSYNEQFF.

The chain carries TRBV24-1 and TRBJ2-1, with TRBD1 matching over 8 bases. Germline CDR1 is KGHDR and CDR2 is SFDVKD. CDR3 length: 14 amino acids. The junction had 1 base not matched to a gene; V was cut back by 6 bases and J by 1 base. Here the CDR3 DNA reads TGTGCCACCAGTCGACAGGGGTCCTACAATGAGCAGTTCTTC. This encodes CATSRQGSYNEQFF.

The chain employs TRBV7-2 and TRBJ1-1; D is ambiguous. V lost 2 bases to trimming and J lost 3 bases, with 7 bases between them. The CDR3 extends over 13 amino acids. CDR1 and CDR2 (germline): SGHTA, FQGNSA. CDR3 amino acids: CASSLMGYTEAFF. The CDR3 bases are TGTGCCAGCAGCTTAATGGGGTACACTGAAGCTTTCTTT.

As for this clone: The junction departs from germline at one end; a sequencing error may be responsible. J is TRBJ1-1 and V is TRBV12-3 or TRBV12-4; 7 bases are a match to TRBD1. The CDR3 has 11 amino acids. This chain's CDR3 is CASRGTALFYF. The CDR3 DNA is TGTGCCAGCAGGGGGACAGCACTATTTTACTTT.

This sequence joins TRBV5-5 and TRBJ2-7, with 7 positions matching TRBD2. Losses at the gene ends were 5 bases for V and 0 bases for J; bases not matched to a gene: 5. This CDR3 comprises 14 residues. Germline V CDR1 and CDR2: SGHKS, YYEKEE (reference sequence). The CDR3 bases are TGTGCCAGCAGTCTAGCGGAGAGCTCCTACGAGCAGTACTTC. It translates to CASSLAESSYEQYF.

The J gene is TRBJ2-1, the V gene TRBV13, with D maybe TRBD2 (6 bases). The CDR3 extends over 16 amino acids. Deletions cut 0 bases from V and 7 bases from J, with 16 bases between. Germline CDR1 reads PRHDT; CDR2 reads FYEKMQ (reference sequence). The CDR3 region is CASSLGLGDFRNEQFF. The CDR3 DNA is TGTGCCAGCAGCTTAGGCCTAGGGGACTTCCGAAATGAGCAGTTCTTC.

As regards this clone: Compared with germline, one end of the junction differs, possibly owing to a read error. V and J are TRBV6-5 and TRBJ2-3, with D perhaps matching TRBD2 (5 bases). The CDR3 runs 13 residues. The germline CDR1 and CDR2 sequences are MNHEY and SVGAGI. The CDR3 DNA follows: TGTGCCAGCAAACCACCTAGCATAGATACGCAGTATTTT. Translation: CASKPPSIDTQYF.

The chain links TRBV7-8 to TRBJ1-1, with a possible D match to TRBD1 (5 bases). CDR1 is SGHVS and CDR2 is FQNEAQ in the germline V gene. V shed 5 bases and J shed 6 bases, with 22 bases lying between them. This CDR3 spans 16 amino acids. The CDR3 DNA reads TGTGCCAGCAGCCCCATGGCTTGGGGGAAAGCCGCTGAAGCTTTCTTT. It encodes CASSPMAWGKAAEAFF. Together with reference TRBV7-8 and TRBJ1-1, the CDR3 gives the full variable domain: GAGVSQSPRYKVAKRGQDVALRCDPISGHVSLFWYQQALGQGPEFLTYFQNEAQLDKSGLPSDRFFAERPEGSVSTLKIQRTQQEDSAVYLCASSPMAWGKAAEAFFGQGTRLTVV.

Written as DNA, the CDR3 is TGTGCCAGCAGTTTAGGCCCATCGGGGCCCCAGCATTTT. Translating it yields CASSLGPSGPQHF. V usage is TRBV27 and J usage is TRBJ1-5; D gene uncertain. The CDR3 runs 13 residues. Per germline, CDR1 MNHEY and CDR2 SMNVEV (reference sequence). Trimming stripped 2 bases from V and 9 bases from J, with 11 bases between.

This clone was detected only a few times. The chain combines TRBV5-1 with TRBJ1-4, with 9 bases lining up with TRBD1. The CDR3 length is 15 residues. After removal of 4 bases from V and 4 bases from J, the junction contained 5 bases not matched to a gene. The germline CDR1 and CDR2 sequences are SGHRS and YFSETQ. The CDR3 nucleotides read TGCGCCAGCAGCGGGGGGACAGGGCTTAATGAAAAACTGTTTTTT. As protein: CASSGGTGLNEKLFF.

The V and J genes are TRBV6-5 and TRBJ1-1, with 9 bases identical to TRBD1. The CDR3 covers 16 residues. Germline assignment: CDR1 MNHEY and CDR2 SVGAGI. V was clipped by 4 bases and J by 7 bases; unmatched bases: 13. CDR3: CASSSAGDRDEGEAFF. The CDR3 nucleotides are TGTGCCAGCAGTTCGGCGGGGGACAGGGACGAGGGTGAAGCTTTCTTT.

The V and J genes are TRBV7-8 and TRBJ1-5; tentative D call: TRBD1 (5 bases). CDR3 length: 15 amino acids. Germline V gives CDR1 SGHVS, CDR2 FQNEAQ. The ends were cut back, 1 base at V and 3 bases at J, with 10 bases in the middle. CDR3 DNA: TGTGCCAGCAGCTTAGACGGGGACTTCAATCAGCCCCAGCATTTT. Translating it yields CASSLDGDFNQPQHF. Filled out from reference TRBV7-8 and TRBJ1-5, the complete variable domain reads GAGVSQSPRYKVAKRGQDVALRCDPISGHVSLFWYQQALGQGPEFLTYFQNEAQLDKSGLPSDRFFAERPEGSVSTLKIQRTQQEDSAVYLCASSLDGDFNQPQHFGDGTRLSIL.

This rearrangement joins TRBV7-9 to TRBJ2-2; D might be TRBD2 (5 bases). This CDR3 comprises 16 residues. Germline V CDR1 and CDR2: SEHNR, FQNEAQ (reference sequence). Trimming took 3 bases from V and 2 from J, leaving 13 bases between them. The DNA of the CDR3 is TGTGCCAGCAGCTTGGGAGCTCGGCTAAACACCGGGGAGCTGTTTTTT. Protein product: CASSLGARLNTGELFF.

This sequence joins TRBV11-3 and TRBJ2-3; the match to TRBD1 covers 7 bases. Germline CDR1 reads SGHNT; CDR2 reads YENEEA. Losses at the gene ends were 3 bases for V and 4 bases for J; bases not matched to a gene: 7. CDR3 size: 15 residues. The CDR3 sequence: CASSFIRQGADTQYF. CDR3 bases: TGTGCCAGCAGCTTCATTAGACAGGGTGCAGATACGCAGTATTTT. Full variable domain (rest looked up from reference TRBV11-3 and TRBJ2-3): EAGVVQSPRYKIIEKKQPVAFWCNPISGHNTLYWYLQNLGQGPELLIRYENEEAVDDSQLPKDRFSAERLKGVDSTLKIQPAELGDSAVYLCASSFIRQGADTQYFGPGTRLTVL.

This clone was counted once. The V call is TRBV30, the J call TRBJ1-2, with D unclear. The V and J ends lost 5 bases and 1 base respectively, with 32 bases between them. There are 20 residues in the CDR3. Germline lookup yields CDR1 GTSNPN and CDR2 SVGIG (reference sequence). The CDR3 bases are TGTGCCTGGCAACGCTCGACCTCCCAACGAACCCAAGGGAATAACTATGGCTACACCTTC. Translated, it gives CAWQRSTSQRTQGNNYGYTF.

The V and J genes are TRBV5-4 and TRBJ2-7; D perhaps matches TRBD2 (6 bases). The length of the CDR3 is 15 residues. The germline V and J ends were trimmed by 4 bases and 2 bases, with 16 bases remaining between them. CDR1 and CDR2 from the germline V gene are SGHNT and YYREEE (reference sequence). In nucleotides, the CDR3 is TGTGCCAGCAGCCCCGCGGGGACGGTGACCTACGAGCAGTACTTC. Amino acids: CASSPAGTVTYEQYF.

The V call is TRBV7-2, the J call TRBJ2-5; unclear D gene. This CDR3 has 14 amino acids. Looked up from germline, CDR1 is SGHTA and CDR2 is FQGNSA. The V end was cut by 4 bases, the J end by 0 bases, with 9 bases between. The CDR3 DNA follows: TGTGCCAGCAGCTGGACCCAGTACCAAGAGACCCAGTACTTC. Its translation: CASSWTQYQETQYF.

The rearrangement links TRBV28 to TRBJ1-4; the D gene is possibly TRBD1 (5 bases). The V end was cut by 3 bases, the J end by 6 bases, with 14 bases between. The germline V gene has CDR1 MDHEN and CDR2 SYDVKM. The CDR3 contains 15 residues. The CDR3 spells CASSFPGLDYEKLFF. CDR3 DNA sequence: TGTGCCAGCAGTTTCCCGGGGCTCGACTATGAAAAACTGTTTTTT.

This rearrangement joins TRBV10-3 to TRBJ1-5; D might be TRBD1 (5 bases). This CDR3 contains 15 residues. Germline values: CDR1 ENHRY, CDR2 SYGVKD. V gave up 1 base and J gave up 1 base, with 8 bases separating them. The CDR3 DNA reads as TGTGCCATCAGTGAGTACCCAGGGAGCAATCAGCCCCAGCATTTT. This gives the protein CAISEYPGSNQPQHF.

For the CDR3, the DNA is TGTGCCAGCAGCGTAGGTATCAATCAGCCCCAGCATTTT. Its translation is CASSVGINQPQHF. The chain uses TRBV9 and TRBJ1-5; unclear D gene. Per germline, CDR1 SGDLS and CDR2 YYNGEE. The CDR3 length is 13 residues. The germline V and J ends were trimmed by 0 bases and 3 bases, with 4 bases remaining between them. The full variable domain, with the rest looked up from reference TRBV9 and TRBJ1-5, is DSGVTQTPKHLITATGQRVTLRCSPRSGDLSVYWYQQSLDQGLQFLIQYYNGEERAKGNILERFSAQQFPDLHSELNLSSLELGDSALYFCASSVGINQPQHFGDGTRLSIL.

This clone was observed once. V and J are TRBV6-1 and TRBJ1-2, with no clear D. The germline gives CDR1 MNHNS, CDR2 SASEGT. There are 16 residues in the CDR3. Trimming took 1 base from V and 4 from J, leaving 16 bases between them. CDR3 coding DNA: TGTGCCAGCAGTGAAGAAGCAGGCGGGTCCAGCTATGGCTACACCTTC. As protein: CASSEEAGGSSYGYTF.

V gene TRBV29-1 combines with J gene TRBJ1-1; D perhaps matches TRBD1 (5 bases). The CDR3 consists of 15 residues. The germline V gene encodes CDR1 SQVTM and CDR2 ANQGSEA. V lost 7 bases, J lost 0 bases, and 18 bases lay in between. CDR3 DNA: TGCAGCGCTGCCTCATCAGGGACGCTGAACACTGAAGCTTTCTTT. Residues: CSAASSGTLNTEAFF.

The rearrangement joins TRBV19 to TRBJ2-1; D is ambiguous. Trimming removed 10 bases from V and 3 bases from J, with 13 bases in between. This CDR3 is built from 13 residues. CDR1 LNHDA and CDR2 SQIVND come from the germline V gene (reference sequence). The CDR3 here is CATKHSYYNEQFF. CDR3 sequence (DNA): TGTGCCACCAAGCACAGCTACTACAATGAGCAGTTCTTC.

The V gene is TRBV9, the J gene TRBJ2-7; 9 bases are a match to TRBD1. The V gene end was trimmed by 0 bases and the J gene end by 5 bases; junction bases not matched to a gene: 3. The CDR3 is 14 amino acids. Per germline, CDR1 SGDLS and CDR2 YYNGEE. CDR3 loop: CASSVAGQGHEQYF. DNA of the CDR3: TGTGCCAGCAGCGTAGCGGGACAGGGTCACGAGCAGTACTTC.